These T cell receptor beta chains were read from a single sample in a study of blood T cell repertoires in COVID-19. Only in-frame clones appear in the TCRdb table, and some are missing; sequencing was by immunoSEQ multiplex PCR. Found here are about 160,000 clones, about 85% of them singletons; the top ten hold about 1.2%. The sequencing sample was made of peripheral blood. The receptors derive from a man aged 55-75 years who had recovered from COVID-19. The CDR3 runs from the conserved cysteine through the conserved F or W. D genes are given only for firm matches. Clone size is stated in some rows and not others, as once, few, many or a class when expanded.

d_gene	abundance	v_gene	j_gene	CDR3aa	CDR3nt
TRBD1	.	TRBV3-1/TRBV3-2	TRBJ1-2	CASSQVAGTGGKFDGYTF	TGTGCCAGCAGCCAAGTCGCCGGGACAGGGGGAAAGTTCGATGGCTATACCTTC
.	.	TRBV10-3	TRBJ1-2	CAISALARGNYGYTF	TGTGCCATCAGTGCTCTCGCACGAGGGAACTATGGCTACACCTTC
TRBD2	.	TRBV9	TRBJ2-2	CASSERLAANTGELFF	TGTGCCAGCAGCGAGCGACTAGCGGCTAACACCGGGGAGCTGTTTTTT
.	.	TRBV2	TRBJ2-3	CASSALRADTQYF	TGTGCCAGCAGTGCGTTGAGAGCAGATACGCAGTATTTT
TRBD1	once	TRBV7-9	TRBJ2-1	CASVRMRGQGIYNEQFF	TGTGCCAGCGTCCGAATGCGGGGACAGGGGATCTACAATGAGCAGTTCTTC
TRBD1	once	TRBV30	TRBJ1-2	CALDETGGAGGYTF	TGTGCCCTTGACGAAACAGGGGGCGCCGGTGGCTACACCTTC
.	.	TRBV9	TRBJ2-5	CASSVDGFQETQYF	TGTGCCAGCAGCGTAGATGGCTTTCAAGAGACCCAGTACTTC
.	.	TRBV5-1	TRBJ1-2	CASSIDRPEGYTF	TGCGCCAGCAGCATTGACAGGCCGGAAGGCTACACCTTC
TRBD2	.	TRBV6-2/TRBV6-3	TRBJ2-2	CASSYGGLAGTGELFF	TGTGCCAGCAGTTATGGCGGACTAGCGGGTACCGGGGAGCTGTTTTTT
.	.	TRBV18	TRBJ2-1	CASSPQALGANEQFF	TGTGCCAGCTCACCACAGGCCCTGGGGGCTAATGAGCAGTTCTTC
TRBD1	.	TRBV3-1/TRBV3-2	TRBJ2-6	CASSQPTGVYSGANVLTF	TGTGCCAGCAGCCAACCTACAGGGGTCTACTCTGGGGCCAACGTCCTGACTTTC
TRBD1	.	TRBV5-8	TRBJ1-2	CASSLGDRGRRYGYTF	TGTGCCAGCAGCTTGGGGGACAGGGGGCGCCGGTATGGCTACACCTTC
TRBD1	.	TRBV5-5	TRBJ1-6	CASSFGTGDNSPLHF	TGTGCCAGCAGCTTCGGGACAGGGGATAATTCACCCCTCCACTTT
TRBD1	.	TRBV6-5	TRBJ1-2	CASSYRDRSGYTF	TGTGCCAGCAGTTACAGGGACAGAAGCGGCTACACCTTC
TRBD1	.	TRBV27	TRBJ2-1	CASSLTGGNEQFF	TGTGCCAGCAGTTTAACAGGGGGCAATGAGCAGTTCTTC
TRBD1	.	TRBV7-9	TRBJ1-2	CASSLAGQSYGYTF	TGTGCCAGCAGCTTAGCGGGACAGTCTTATGGCTACACCTTC
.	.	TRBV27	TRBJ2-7	CASSLFRDTYEQYF	TGTGCCAGCAGTCTATTCCGGGACACCTACGAGCAGTACTTC
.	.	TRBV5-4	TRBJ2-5	CASSLGGRETQYF	TGTGCCAGCAGCTTAGGAGGGAGGGAGACCCAGTACTTC
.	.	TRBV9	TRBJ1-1	CASSFITRDTEAFF	TGTGCCAGCAGCTTCATAACTAGGGACACTGAAGCTTTCTTT
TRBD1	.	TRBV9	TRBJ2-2	CASSGRGPGELFF	TGTGCCAGCAGCGGCAGGGGGCCCGGGGAGCTGTTTTTT
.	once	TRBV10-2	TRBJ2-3	CASRATSFDTQYF	TGCGCCAGCAGAGCCACTAGCTTCGATACGCAGTATTTT
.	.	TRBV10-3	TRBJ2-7	CAISSRQDTYEQYF	TGTGCCATCAGTTCCAGACAAGATACCTACGAGCAGTACTTC
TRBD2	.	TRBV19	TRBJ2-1	CASSLRLAGYNEQFF	TGTGCCAGTAGTCTACGACTAGCTGGCTACAATGAGCAGTTCTTC
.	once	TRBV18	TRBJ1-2	CASSPLDRSYGYTF	TGTGCCAGCTCACCCCTGGACAGATCCTATGGCTACACCTTC
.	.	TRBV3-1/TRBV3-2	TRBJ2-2	CASSQELADTGELFF	TGTGCCAGCAGCCAAGAACTAGCTGACACCGGGGAGCTGTTTTTT
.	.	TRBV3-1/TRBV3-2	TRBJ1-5	CASSQGRFGQPQHF	TGTGCCAGCAGCCAGGGCAGGTTCGGACAGCCCCAGCATTTT
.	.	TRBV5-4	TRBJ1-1	CASSSGEAGTEAFF	TGTGCCAGCAGCTCTGGGGAGGCGGGCACTGAAGCTTTCTTT
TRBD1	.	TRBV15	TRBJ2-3	CATSRGQGPQYF	TGTGCCACCAGCAGAGGACAGGGGCCGCAGTATTTT
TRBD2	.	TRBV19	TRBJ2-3	CASKEAGHTDTQYF	TGTGCCAGTAAGGAAGCGGGGCACACAGATACGCAGTATTTT
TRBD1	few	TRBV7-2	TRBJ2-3	CATPTPTGGDTQYF	TGTGCCACCCCTACCCCGACAGGGGGAGATACGCAGTATTTT
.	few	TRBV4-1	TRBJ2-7	CASSQGQDGAYEQYF	TGCGCCAGCAGCCAAGGACAGGACGGGGCCTACGAGCAGTACTTC
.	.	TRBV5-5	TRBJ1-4	CASSLQLFNEKLFF	TGTGCCAGCAGCTTGCAGTTGTTTAATGAAAAACTGTTTTTT
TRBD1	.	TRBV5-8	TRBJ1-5	CASSLEGGDQPQHF	TGTGCCAGCAGCTTGGAAGGGGGCGATCAGCCCCAGCATTTT
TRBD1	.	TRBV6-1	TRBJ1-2	CASSERGTGERGYTF	TGTGCCAGCAGTGAAAGGGGGACAGGGGAACGAGGCTACACCTTC
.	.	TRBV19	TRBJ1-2	CASSMRNGYTF	TGTGCCAGTAGTATGAGAAATGGCTACACCTTC
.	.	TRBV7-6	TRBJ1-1	CASSSRQTRNTEAFF	TGTGCCAGCAGCAGCAGACAGACTCGAAACACTGAAGCTTTCTTT
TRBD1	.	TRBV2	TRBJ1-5	CAIRQGANQPQHF	TGTGCCATACGACAGGGAGCGAATCAGCCCCAGCATTTT
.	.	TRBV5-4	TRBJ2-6	CASSAGTPFYSGANVLTF	TGTGCCAGCAGCGCCGGGACACCTTTCTACTCTGGGGCCAACGTCCTGACTTTC
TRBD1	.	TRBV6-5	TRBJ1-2	CASSLGLQGAKGYTF	TGTGCCAGCAGTCTCGGACTACAGGGGGCGAAAGGCTACACCTTC
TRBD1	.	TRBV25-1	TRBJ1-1	CASTQTPGQGNPEAFF	TGTGCCAGCACACAAACGCCGGGACAGGGGAATCCTGAAGCTTTCTTT
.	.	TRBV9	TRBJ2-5	CASSSQASREETQYF	TGTGCCAGCAGCTCCCAGGCTAGCCGGGAAGAGACCCAGTACTTC
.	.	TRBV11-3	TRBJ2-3	CASSSSGGTDTQYF	TGTGCCAGCAGCAGTAGCGGAGGGACAGATACGCAGTATTTT
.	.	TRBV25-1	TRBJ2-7	CASRVQGQEYEQYF	TGTGCCAGCAGGGTACAGGGCCAGGAGTACGAGCAGTACTTC
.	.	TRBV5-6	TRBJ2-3	CASSSGGSTDTQYF	TGTGCCAGCAGTTCAGGGGGGTCCACAGATACGCAGTATTTT
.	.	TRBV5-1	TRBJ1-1	CASSSGQTNTEAFF	TGCGCCAGCAGTTCTGGACAGACGAACACTGAAGCTTTCTTT
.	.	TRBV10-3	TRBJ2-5	CAISEGPPQYF	TGTGCCATCAGTGAGGGGCCCCCCCAGTACTTC
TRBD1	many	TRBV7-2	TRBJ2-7	CASSLADRASRRAAYEQYF	TGTGCCAGCAGCTTAGCCGACAGGGCTTCCCGCAGGGCGGCTTACGAGCAGTACTTC
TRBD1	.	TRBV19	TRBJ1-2	CASSIDPGQGTHGYTF	TGTGCCAGTAGTATAGACCCGGGACAGGGCACCCATGGCTACACCTTC
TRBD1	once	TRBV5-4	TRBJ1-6	CASSLSGTDNSPLHF	TGTGCCAGCAGCCTCTCCGGGACAGATAATTCACCCCTCCACTTT
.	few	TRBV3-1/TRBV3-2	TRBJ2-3	CASSQDIPGSTDTQYF	TGTGCCAGCAGCCAAGATATCCCAGGGAGCACAGATACGCAGTATTTT
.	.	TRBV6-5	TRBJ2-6	CASSSVSGANVLTF	TGTGCCAGCAGTTCGGTCTCTGGGGCCAACGTCCTGACTTTC
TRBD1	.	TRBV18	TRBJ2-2	CASSPSGQYTGELFF	TGTGCCAGCTCACCTTCGGGACAGTACACCGGGGAGCTGTTTTTT
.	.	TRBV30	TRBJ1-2	CAWAPDRFNYGYTF	TGTGCCTGGGCCCCGGACAGATTTAACTATGGCTACACCTTC
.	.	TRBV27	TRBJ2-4	CASSYITGEGGAKNIQYF	TGTGCCAGCAGTTATATCACGGGGGAGGGGGGAGCCAAAAACATTCAGTACTTC
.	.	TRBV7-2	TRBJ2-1	CASSFPRERRSSYNEQFF	TGTGCCAGCAGCTTCCCTAGGGAGCGCCGGAGCTCCTACAATGAGCAGTTCTTC